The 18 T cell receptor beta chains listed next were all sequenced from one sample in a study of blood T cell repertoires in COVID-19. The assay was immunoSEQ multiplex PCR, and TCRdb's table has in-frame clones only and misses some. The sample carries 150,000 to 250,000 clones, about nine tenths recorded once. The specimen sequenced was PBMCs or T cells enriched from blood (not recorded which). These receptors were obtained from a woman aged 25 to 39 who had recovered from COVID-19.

CDR3 in amino acids: CASSLRRAASSYNSPLHF. CDR3 sequence (DNA): TGTGCCAGCAGCTTAAGGAGGGCGGCAAGCTCCTATAATTCACCCCTCCACTTT. This rearrangement joins TRBV7-2 to TRBJ1-6; unclear D gene. Germline CDR1 SGHTA, CDR2 FQGNSA. CDR3 size: 18 residues. V was pared by 2 bases and J by 0 bases, with 14 bases between.

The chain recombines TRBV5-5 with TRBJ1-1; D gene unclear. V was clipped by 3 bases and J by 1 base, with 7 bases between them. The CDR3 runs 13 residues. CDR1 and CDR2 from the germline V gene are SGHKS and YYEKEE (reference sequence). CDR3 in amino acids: CASSSVRNTEAFF. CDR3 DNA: TGTGCCAGCAGCTCGGTAAGGAACACTGAAGCTTTCTTT.

The DNA of the CDR3 is TGTGCCAGCAGCGACCAGGTAGCGGGAGGCGAGCAGTACTTC. This gives the protein CASSDQVAGGEQYF. V gene TRBV11-3 combines with J gene TRBJ2-7, with 10 bases that match TRBD2. Germline lookup yields CDR1 SGHNT and CDR2 YENEEA. V lost 5 bases and J lost 6; bases outside the gene matches: 7. CDR3 size: 14 residues.

The CDR3 region has the DNA TGTGCCAGCAGCGTAGATTCCAGCGGGGGAAGCTCCTACAATGAGCAGTTCTTC. Translating gives CASSVDSSGGSSYNEQFF. The V gene is TRBV9, the J gene TRBJ2-1; 8 bases match TRBD2. V lost 0 bases and J lost 0; bases outside the gene matches: 8. Germline CDR1 SGDLS, CDR2 YYNGEE. The CDR3 length is 18 residues.

CDR3 amino acids: CASSSGEYTEAFF. In DNA form, the CDR3 reads TGTGCCAGCAGTTCGGGGGAGTACACTGAAGCTTTCTTT. The chain links TRBV27 to TRBJ1-1; tentative D call: TRBD1 (5 bases). Germline-derived CDR1 and CDR2 are MNHEY and SMNVEV (reference sequence). CDR3 size: 13 residues. V lost 4 bases and J 3 bases, leaving 9 bases between the germline ends.

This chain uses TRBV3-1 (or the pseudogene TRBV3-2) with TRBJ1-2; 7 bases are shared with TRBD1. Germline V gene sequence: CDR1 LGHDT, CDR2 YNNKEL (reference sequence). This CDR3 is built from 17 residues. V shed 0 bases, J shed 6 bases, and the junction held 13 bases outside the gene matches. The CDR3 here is CASSQDVRGQISDGYTF. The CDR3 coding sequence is TGTGCCAGCAGCCAAGATGTACGGGGACAGATCTCCGATGGCTACACCTTC.

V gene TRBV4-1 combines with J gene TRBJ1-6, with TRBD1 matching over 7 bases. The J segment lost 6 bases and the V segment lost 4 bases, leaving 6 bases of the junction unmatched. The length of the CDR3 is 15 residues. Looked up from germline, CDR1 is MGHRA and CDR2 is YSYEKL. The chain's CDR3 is CASSRETGSNSPLHF. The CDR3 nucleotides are TGCGCCAGCAGCCGGGAGACAGGGAGTAATTCACCCCTCCACTTT.

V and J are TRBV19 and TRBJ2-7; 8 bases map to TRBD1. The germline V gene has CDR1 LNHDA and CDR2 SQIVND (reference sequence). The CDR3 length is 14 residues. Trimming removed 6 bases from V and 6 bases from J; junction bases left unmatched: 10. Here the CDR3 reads CASRTVDRAGEQYF. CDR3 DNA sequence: TGTGCCAGTAGGACGGTGGACAGGGCGGGCGAGCAGTACTTC.

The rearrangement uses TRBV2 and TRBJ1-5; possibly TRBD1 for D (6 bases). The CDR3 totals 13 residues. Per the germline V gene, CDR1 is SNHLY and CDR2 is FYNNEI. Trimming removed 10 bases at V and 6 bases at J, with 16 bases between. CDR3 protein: CATQGGGRQPQHF. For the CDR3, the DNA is TGTGCCACTCAAGGCGGGGGGCGTCAGCCCCAGCATTTT.

For the CDR3, the DNA is TGTGCCAGTAGACCCCTAATCGGGGTGAACACTGAAGCTTTCTTT. The encoded protein is CASRPLIGVNTEAFF. The chain combines TRBV19 with TRBJ1-1, with D unresolved. V lost 6 bases and J lost 0, with 14 bases in between. Germline values: CDR1 LNHDA, CDR2 SQIVND (reference sequence). The CDR3 consists of 15 residues.

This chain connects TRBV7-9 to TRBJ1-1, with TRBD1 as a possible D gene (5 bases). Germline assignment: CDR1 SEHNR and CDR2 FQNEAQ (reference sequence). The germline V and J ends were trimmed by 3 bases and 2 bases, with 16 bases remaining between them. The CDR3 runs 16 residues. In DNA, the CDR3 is TGTGCCAGCAGCTTCGACGTTGGGCAGGGAAACACTGAAGCTTTCTTT. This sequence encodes CASSFDVGQGNTEAFF.

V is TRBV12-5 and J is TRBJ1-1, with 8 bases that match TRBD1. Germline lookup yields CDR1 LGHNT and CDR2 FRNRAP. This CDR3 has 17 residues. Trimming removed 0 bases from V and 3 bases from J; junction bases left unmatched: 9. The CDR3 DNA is TGTGCTAGTGGTTTGGTAGTACGGACAGGGACGGACACTGAAGCTTTCTTT. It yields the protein CASGLVVRTGTDTEAFF.

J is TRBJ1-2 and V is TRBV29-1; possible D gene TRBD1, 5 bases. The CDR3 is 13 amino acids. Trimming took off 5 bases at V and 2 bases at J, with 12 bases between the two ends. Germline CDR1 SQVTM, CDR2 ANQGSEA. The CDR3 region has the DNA TGCAGCGTTTCGGACACCTCGAACTATGGCTACACCTTC. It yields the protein CSVSDTSNYGYTF.

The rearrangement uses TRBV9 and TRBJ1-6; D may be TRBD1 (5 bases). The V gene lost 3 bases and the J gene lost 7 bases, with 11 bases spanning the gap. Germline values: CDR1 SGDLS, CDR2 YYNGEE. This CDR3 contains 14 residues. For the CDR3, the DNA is TGTGCCAGCAGCGCCGGGACTGAGAATTCACCCCTCCACTTT. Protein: CASSAGTENSPLHF.

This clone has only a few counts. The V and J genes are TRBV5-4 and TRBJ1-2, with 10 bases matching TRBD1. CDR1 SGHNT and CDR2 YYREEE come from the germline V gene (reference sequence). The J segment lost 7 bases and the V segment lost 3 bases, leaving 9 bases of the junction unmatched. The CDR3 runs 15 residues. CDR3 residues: CASSSRQGAMGGYTF. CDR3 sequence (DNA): TGTGCCAGCAGCTCGAGACAGGGGGCAATGGGTGGCTACACCTTC.

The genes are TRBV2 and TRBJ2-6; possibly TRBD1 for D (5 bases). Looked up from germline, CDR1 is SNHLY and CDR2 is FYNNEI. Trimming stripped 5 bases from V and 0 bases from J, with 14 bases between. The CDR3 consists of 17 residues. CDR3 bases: TGTGCCAGCAGTCTAGAGCGCGACAGCTCTGGGGCCAACGTCCTGACTTTC. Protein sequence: CASSLERDSSGANVLTF.

The CDR3 sequence is CASSLGQVFNSPLHF. The CDR3 nucleotides are TGTGCCAGCAGTTTGGGACAGGTCTTCAATTCACCCCTCCACTTT. The chain recombines TRBV27 with TRBJ1-6; 8 bases agree with TRBD1. The CDR3 covers 15 residues. Germline V gene sequence: CDR1 MNHEY, CDR2 SMNVEV (reference sequence). Trimming at V came to 3 bases and at J to 7 bases, leaving 5 bases not matched to a gene.

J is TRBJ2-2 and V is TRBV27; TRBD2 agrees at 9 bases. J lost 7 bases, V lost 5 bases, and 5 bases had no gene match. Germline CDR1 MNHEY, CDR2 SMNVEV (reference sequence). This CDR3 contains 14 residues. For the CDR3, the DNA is TGTGCCAGCAGTCGGACTAGCGTGCGCGGGGAGCTGTTTTTT. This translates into CASSRTSVRGELFF.